This entry is about one T cell receptor (beta chain). Clones were read by immunoSEQ multiplex PCR, and TCRdb kept only the in-frame ones, dropping some. The sample has roughly 370,000 clones; 80% to 90% are singletons. The record originates from a study of blood T cell repertoires in COVID-19. In the study overall: Both acute and convalescent COVID-19 samples were obtained from the United States, Italy and Spain.

Individuals drawn from about two dozen US areas were roughly 18 to 95 years old. Donors in Cohort 3 counted as recovered after two negative PCRs, clearance, or symptom resolution. Per the germline V gene, CDR1 is MDHEN and CDR2 is SYDVKM. V was cut by 1 base and J by 4 bases, with 11 bases left in between. The CDR3 consists of 14 residues. This TCR was sampled from a woman between 50 and 59 years old who had recovered from COVID-19. The chain is built from TRBV28 and TRBJ2-7; D possibly corresponds to TRBD1 (5 bases). The sample consisted of PBMCs or T cells enriched from blood (not recorded which). CDR3 in amino acids: CASSLSFSGYEQYF. In DNA, the CDR3 is TGTGCCAGCAGTTTATCTTTTTCAGGGTACGAGCAGTACTTC.